These T cell receptor beta chains were read from a single sample in a study of blood T cells in healthy people across ages. TCRdb re-derived calls from the 5' RACE reads in MiXCR, one entry per CDR3 protein. The sample holds some 760,000 distinct CDR3 sequences; 25% are singletons and the top ten take under 4.5%. These same records also appear under a second study, on T cells of mothers and their children.

The material sequenced was blood. These TCRs come from a boy between 10 and 17 years old in good health. The CDR3 runs from the conserved cysteine through the conserved F or W. The D gene is left open where the match is weak. Clone size, where shown, is once, few, many, or a class for clones that have expanded.

clone size: few
D gene: TRBD2
J gene: TRBJ2-1
V gene: TRBV6-2/TRBV6-3
CDR3 protein: CASREPPGLAGGGGNEQFF
CDR3 DNA: TGTGCCAGCAGGGAGCCTCCGGGACTAGCGGGAGGTGGGGGCAATGAGCAGTTCTTC

clone size: NA
D gene: NA
J gene: TRBJ2-1
V gene: TRBV11-2
CDR3 protein: CASSQFGGLGDYNEQFF
CDR3 DNA: TGTGCCAGCAGCCAGTTTGGCGGGCTAGGGGATTACAATGAGCAGTTCTTC

clone size: few
D gene: NA
J gene: TRBJ2-3
V gene: TRBV6-5
CDR3 protein: CASSYSLGSTDTQYF
CDR3 DNA: TGTGCCAGCAGTTACTCGCTAGGTAGCACAGATACGCAGTATTTT

clone size: few
D gene: NA
J gene: TRBJ2-5
V gene: TRBV6-5
CDR3 protein: CASSYSLTGETQYF
CDR3 DNA: TGTGCCAGCAGTTACTCGCTGACTGGGGAGACCCAGTACTTC

clone size: few
D gene: NA
J gene: TRBJ2-7
V gene: TRBV20-1
CDR3 protein: CSARPQTEQYF
CDR3 DNA: TGCAGTGCTAGACCCCAAACCGAGCAGTACTTC

clone size: NA
D gene: TRBD1
J gene: TRBJ2-1
V gene: TRBV20-1
CDR3 protein: CSARDQTGTGYNEQFF
CDR3 DNA: TGCAGTGCTAGAGATCAAACCGGGACAGGGTACAATGAGCAGTTCTTC

clone size: NA
D gene: NA
J gene: TRBJ2-3
V gene: TRBV7-9
CDR3 protein: CASNLGGGPSTDTQYF
CDR3 DNA: TGTGCCAGCAACCTCGGCGGGGGCCCTAGCACAGATACGCAGTATTTT

clone size: NA
D gene: NA
J gene: TRBJ1-6
V gene: TRBV5-1
CDR3 protein: CASSLEPGKFSPLHF
CDR3 DNA: TGCGCCAGCAGCCTGGAGCCAGGGAAGTTTTCACCCCTCCACTTT

clone size: NA
D gene: NA
J gene: TRBJ2-3
V gene: TRBV5-4
CDR3 protein: CASSSRQGGEKDTQYF
CDR3 DNA: TGTGCCAGCAGTTCCCGACAGGGAGGGGAAAAAGATACGCAGTATTTT

clone size: NA
D gene: TRBD2
J gene: TRBJ2-3
V gene: TRBV11-3
CDR3 protein: CASSPQLAVKEYF
CDR3 DNA: TGTGCCAGCAGCCCCCAACTAGCGGTAAAGGAGTATTTT

clone size: once
D gene: NA
J gene: TRBJ1-2
V gene: TRBV7-2
CDR3 protein: CASSYPLDYGYTF
CDR3 DNA: TGTGCCAGCAGCTACCCCCTGGACTATGGCTACACCTTC

clone size: few
D gene: NA
J gene: TRBJ2-7
V gene: TRBV27
CDR3 protein: CASSLQDTSYEQYF
CDR3 DNA: TGTGCCAGCAGTTTGCAGGACACTTCCTACGAGCAGTACTTC

clone size: NA
D gene: TRBD1
J gene: TRBJ2-1
V gene: TRBV4-1
CDR3 protein: CASWGDGTGGFNEQFF
CDR3 DNA: TGCGCCAGCTGGGGGGACGGGACAGGGGGATTTAATGAGCAGTTCTTC

clone size: few
D gene: NA
J gene: TRBJ2-3
V gene: TRBV24-1
CDR3 protein: CATSDPTGVSTDTQYF
CDR3 DNA: TGTGCCACCAGTGATCCGACAGGAGTTAGCACAGATACGCAGTATTTT

clone size: NA
D gene: NA
J gene: TRBJ2-7
V gene: TRBV13
CDR3 protein: CASSPERKSYEQYF
CDR3 DNA: TGTGCCAGCAGCCCCGAAAGAAAGTCCTACGAGCAGTACTTC

clone size: few
D gene: NA
J gene: TRBJ2-7
V gene: TRBV15
CDR3 protein: CATSRDTHEQYF
CDR3 DNA: TGTGCCACCAGCAGAGATACCCACGAGCAGTACTTC

clone size: few
D gene: NA
J gene: TRBJ2-7
V gene: TRBV7-6
CDR3 protein: CASSCRGHPPYEQYF
CDR3 DNA: TGTGCCAGCAGCTGTCGGGGACACCCTCCCTACGAGCAGTACTTC

clone size: once
D gene: TRBD2
J gene: TRBJ2-1
V gene: TRBV11-3
CDR3 protein: CASSSFSGSSYNEQFF
CDR3 DNA: TGTGCCAGCAGCTCCTTTAGCGGGAGCTCCTACAATGAGCAGTTCTTC

clone size: NA
D gene: NA
J gene: TRBJ1-1
V gene: TRBV5-1
CDR3 protein: CASSLEVHTEAFF
CDR3 DNA: TGCGCCAGCAGCTTGGAGGTACACACTGAAGCTTTCTTT

clone size: NA
D gene: NA
J gene: TRBJ1-3
V gene: TRBV28
CDR3 protein: CASSSKQGAGSSGNTIYF
CDR3 DNA: TGTGCCAGCAGTTCCAAACAGGGTGCAGGGTCCTCTGGAAACACCATATATTTT

clone size: few
D gene: TRBD2
J gene: TRBJ2-1
V gene: TRBV27
CDR3 protein: CASSLPCCGRDGEQFF
CDR3 DNA: TGTGCCAGCAGTTTACCTTGCTGCGGGAGGGATGGTGAGCAGTTCTTC

clone size: once
D gene: NA
J gene: TRBJ2-2
V gene: TRBV4-3
CDR3 protein: CASSQDIGGGRYTGELFF
CDR3 DNA: TGCGCCAGCAGCCAAGATATCGGGGGCGGGAGATACACCGGGGAGCTGTTTTTT

clone size: NA
D gene: NA
J gene: TRBJ2-7
V gene: TRBV6-1
CDR3 protein: CASPAKGGQYEQYF
CDR3 DNA: TGTGCCAGCCCTGCCAAGGGGGGGCAATACGAGCAGTACTTC

clone size: few
D gene: NA
J gene: TRBJ1-2
V gene: TRBV4-1
CDR3 protein: CASSQDGPDGYTF
CDR3 DNA: TGCGCCAGCAGCCAAGATGGGCCGGATGGCTACACCTTC

clone size: few
D gene: TRBD2
J gene: TRBJ2-6
V gene: TRBV7-9
CDR3 protein: CASSSAGVLSGANVLTF
CDR3 DNA: TGTGCCAGCAGCTCAGCGGGGGTTCTATCTGGGGCCAACGTCCTGACTTTC

clone size: few
D gene: TRBD2
J gene: TRBJ2-3
V gene: TRBV29-1
CDR3 protein: CSAHGGSGSADTQYF
CDR3 DNA: TGCAGCGCACACGGAGGTAGCGGGAGCGCAGATACGCAGTATTTT

clone size: NA
D gene: NA
J gene: TRBJ2-5
V gene: TRBV6-2/TRBV6-3
CDR3 protein: CASSYSPGEVEETQYF
CDR3 DNA: TGTGCCAGCAGTTACTCGCCCGGGGAAGTGGAGGAGACCCAGTACTTC

clone size: NA
D gene: TRBD1
J gene: TRBJ1-2
V gene: TRBV2
CDR3 protein: CASRAPGQGESYGYTF
CDR3 DNA: TGTGCCAGCAGGGCTCCCGGACAGGGGGAGTCCTATGGCTACACCTTC

clone size: NA
D gene: NA
J gene: TRBJ2-1
V gene: TRBV5-1
CDR3 protein: CASSKKLGQGGNEQFF
CDR3 DNA: TGCGCCAGCAGCAAGAAACTAGGACAGGGAGGGAATGAGCAGTTCTTC

clone size: NA
D gene: NA
J gene: TRBJ1-4
V gene: TRBV6-5
CDR3 protein: CASSYDGNNEKLFF
CDR3 DNA: TGTGCCAGCAGTTACGACGGTAATAATGAAAAACTGTTTTTT

clone size: NA
D gene: TRBD1
J gene: TRBJ2-4
V gene: TRBV7-2
CDR3 protein: CASRSGTGGNIQYF
CDR3 DNA: TGTGCCAGCAGATCCGGGACAGGGGGAAACATTCAGTACTTC

clone size: NA
D gene: TRBD2
J gene: TRBJ2-7
V gene: TRBV28
CDR3 protein: CVSSSRAGAREQYF
CDR3 DNA: TGTGTCAGCAGTTCTAGGGCGGGAGCAAGGGAGCAGTACTTC

clone size: NA
D gene: TRBD1
J gene: TRBJ1-1
V gene: TRBV6-2/TRBV6-3
CDR3 protein: CASSYSGQGAILTEAFF
CDR3 DNA: TGTGCCAGCAGTTACTCAGGACAGGGGGCTATTTTGACTGAAGCTTTCTTT

clone size: few
D gene: NA
J gene: TRBJ1-3
V gene: TRBV4-3
CDR3 protein: CASSQVGQQPGNTIYF
CDR3 DNA: TGCGCCAGCAGCCAAGTTGGACAGCAGCCCGGAAACACCATATATTTT

clone size: NA
D gene: TRBD2
J gene: TRBJ2-2
V gene: TRBV4-3
CDR3 protein: CASTHERPLAGGLDGELFF
CDR3 DNA: TGCGCCAGCACTCACGAAAGGCCCCTAGCGGGGGGGCTCGACGGGGAGCTGTTTTTT

clone size: NA
D gene: NA
J gene: TRBJ1-1
V gene: TRBV27
CDR3 protein: CASSGNTGYLTEAFF
CDR3 DNA: TGTGCCAGCAGTGGTAACACGGGTTACTTGACTGAAGCTTTCTTT

clone size: NA
D gene: NA
J gene: TRBJ1-5
V gene: TRBV21-1
CDR3 protein: CASRTDRAYSNQPQHF
CDR3 DNA: TGTGCCAGCAGAACCGACAGGGCGTATAGCAATCAGCCCCAGCATTTT

clone size: NA
D gene: NA
J gene: TRBJ1-5
V gene: TRBV7-2
CDR3 protein: CASSPLGPNQPQHF
CDR3 DNA: TGTGCCAGCAGCCCACTAGGACCTAATCAGCCCCAGCATTTT

clone size: few
D gene: TRBD2
J gene: TRBJ2-7
V gene: TRBV6-2/TRBV6-3
CDR3 protein: CASSTHLPGLGSPYEQYF
CDR3 DNA: TGTGCCAGCAGTACCCATCTCCCCGGACTAGGGAGTCCCTACGAGCAGTACTTC

clone size: NA
D gene: NA
J gene: TRBJ1-1
V gene: TRBV5-6
CDR3 protein: CASSFYGTEAFF
CDR3 DNA: TGTGCCAGCAGTTTTTATGGAACTGAAGCTTTCTTT

clone size: NA
D gene: NA
J gene: TRBJ2-5
V gene: TRBV27
CDR3 protein: CASSVDGAHYF
CDR3 DNA: TGTGCCAGCAGCGTCGACGGGGCCCATTACTTC

clone size: NA
D gene: NA
J gene: TRBJ2-3
V gene: TRBV28
CDR3 protein: CASSFRATNTQYF
CDR3 DNA: TGTGCCAGCAGTTTTCGGGCCACAAATACGCAGTATTTT

clone size: NA
D gene: NA
J gene: TRBJ2-4
V gene: TRBV28
CDR3 protein: CASSRPGHIQYF
CDR3 DNA: TGTGCCAGCAGTCGCCCCGGGCACATTCAGTACTTC

clone size: NA
D gene: TRBD2
J gene: TRBJ2-1
V gene: TRBV27
CDR3 protein: CASSFSGLAGTVEQFF
CDR3 DNA: TGTGCCAGCAGTTTCTCGGGACTAGCGGGAACGGTTGAGCAGTTCTTC

clone size: few
D gene: NA
J gene: TRBJ1-1
V gene: TRBV7-2
CDR3 protein: CASSSDTPNTEAFF
CDR3 DNA: TGTGCCAGCAGCTCGGACACCCCGAACACTGAAGCTTTCTTT

clone size: NA
D gene: TRBD1
J gene: TRBJ2-5
V gene: TRBV28
CDR3 protein: CASTPGPTARTGGGETQYF
CDR3 DNA: TGTGCCAGCACTCCGGGCCCAACCGCTCGGACAGGGGGCGGGGAGACCCAGTACTTC

clone size: NA
D gene: TRBD1
J gene: TRBJ2-5
V gene: TRBV29-1
CDR3 protein: CSVEYRDSQETQYF
CDR3 DNA: TGCAGCGTTGAATACCGGGACAGTCAAGAGACCCAGTACTTC

clone size: once
D gene: NA
J gene: TRBJ2-1
V gene: TRBV7-9
CDR3 protein: CASSLEWHEQFF
CDR3 DNA: TGTGCCAGCAGCTTAGAATGGCATGAGCAGTTCTTC

clone size: NA
D gene: NA
J gene: TRBJ2-7
V gene: TRBV7-9
CDR3 protein: CASSFAPPYEQYF
CDR3 DNA: TGTGCCAGCAGCTTTGCACCCCCCTACGAGCAGTACTTC

clone size: few
D gene: NA
J gene: TRBJ1-1
V gene: TRBV7-9
CDR3 protein: CASSLQGQAFF
CDR3 DNA: TGTGCCAGCAGCCTTCAGGGGCAAGCTTTCTTT

clone size: NA
D gene: TRBD2
J gene: TRBJ2-1
V gene: TRBV29-1
CDR3 protein: CSVDGGSTDEQFF
CDR3 DNA: TGCAGCGTTGACGGCGGGAGTACAGATGAGCAGTTCTTC

clone size: NA
D gene: NA
J gene: TRBJ1-2
V gene: TRBV6-5
CDR3 protein: CASSYGTEGGYTF
CDR3 DNA: TGTGCCAGCAGTTATGGGACTGAGGGCGGCTACACCTTC